Listed here are 19 T cell receptor beta chains from one sample, sequenced in a study of cytomegalovirus exposure and HLA in healthy donors. It was with 60 Vbeta and 13 Jbeta primers that the PCR ran. This table comes from immunoSEQ multiplex PCR, and its TCRdb copy is limited to in-frame clones, with some not included. The sample consists of approximately 200,000 clones, over 75% of them appearing once. The material sequenced was PBMCs. These receptors were collected from a human donor in good health.

V gene TRBV5-1 combines with J gene TRBJ2-6; 9 nucleotides agree with TRBD1. The CDR3 totals 17 residues. Trimming took 0 bases from V and 1 from J; bases not matched to a gene: 2. Germline CDR1 reads SGHRS; CDR2 reads YFSETQ. DNA for the CDR3: TGCGCCAGCAGCTTGGATGGACAGGGGTCTGGGGCCAACGTCCTGACTTTC. As protein: CASSLDGQGSGANVLTF.

This chain links TRBV19 with TRBJ2-1, with 10 bases that match TRBD2. Trimming removed 1 base from V and 10 bases from J; junction bases left unmatched: 16. Germline-derived CDR1 and CDR2 are LNHDA and SQIVND (reference sequence). The CDR3 length is 18 residues. As DNA, the CDR3 is TGTGCCAGTAGTATAGCCCCAGGACTAGCGGCTACACATTCGGAGCAGTTCTTC. Its protein product is CASSIAPGLAATHSEQFF.

The chain has TRBV18 and TRBJ1-5; unclear D gene. This CDR3 has 15 amino acids. The germline CDR1 and CDR2 sequences are KGHSH and LQKENI. Between the trimmed V and J ends, which lost 1 base and 2 bases, there was a span of 9 bases. CDR3 sequence: CASSPLAGGNQPQHF. CDR3 nucleotide sequence: TGTGCCAGCTCACCACTGGCGGGTGGCAATCAGCCCCAGCATTTT. Complete variable domain (other parts from reference TRBV18 and TRBJ1-5): NAGVMQNPRHLVRRRGQEARLRCSPMKGHSHVYWYRQLPEEGLKFMVYLQKENIIDESGMPKERFSAEFPKEGPSILRIQQVVRGDSAAYFCASSPLAGGNQPQHFGDGTRLSIL.

V is TRBV5-4 and J is TRBJ2-1; no clear D. V was shortened by 4 bases and J by 0 bases, with 11 bases between the two germline ends. Per germline, CDR1 SGHNT and CDR2 YYREEE (reference sequence). The CDR3 is made up of 15 amino acids. CDR3 DNA sequence: TGTGCCAGCAGCCCGAGCTACAGCTCCTACAATGAGCAGTTCTTC. Residues: CASSPSYSSYNEQFF.

The CDR3 reads CASSYSALNTEAFF. Here the CDR3 DNA reads TGTGCCAGCAGTTACTCCGCGCTGAACACTGAAGCTTTCTTT. The chain has TRBV6-6 and TRBJ1-1; D unresolved. The length of the CDR3 is 14 residues. V was pared by 0 bases and J by 0 bases, with 5 bases between. Germline-derived CDR1 and CDR2 are MNHNY and SVGAGI (reference sequence).

The V call is TRBV19, the J call TRBJ2-1, with 12 nucleotides matching TRBD2. The CDR3 has 16 residues. Germline CDR1 is LNHDA and CDR2 is SQIVND (reference sequence). V gave up 6 bases and J gave up 1 base; unmatched junction bases: 4. This CDR3 reads CASRALAGGSYNEQFF. For the CDR3, the DNA is TGTGCCAGTAGGGCACTAGCGGGAGGTTCCTACAATGAGCAGTTCTTC.

A few counts support this clone. V gene TRBV18 combines with J gene TRBJ2-7; 8 bases are shared with TRBD1. This CDR3 spans 14 amino acids. Trimming removed 6 bases from V and 0 bases from J; junction bases left unmatched: 4. CDR1 and CDR2 from the germline V gene are KGHSH and LQKENI. The CDR3 sequence is CASSTGASSYEQYF. The CDR3 DNA is TGTGCCAGCTCGACAGGGGCGAGCTCCTACGAGCAGTACTTC.

This chain links TRBV5-4 with TRBJ2-2; 7 bases agree with TRBD1. The CDR3 loop spans 13 amino acids. Germline-derived CDR1 and CDR2 are SGHNT and YYREEE (reference sequence). The V and J ends lost 3 bases and 5 bases, in that order; junction bases with no gene match: 1. The CDR3 nucleotides read TGTGCCAGCAGCTGGACAGGTACCGGGGAGCTGTTTTTT. Translation gives CASSWTGTGELFF.

This chain links TRBV28 with TRBJ2-3; 9 bases fit TRBD1. CDR1 is MDHEN and CDR2 is SYDVKM in the germline V gene. This CDR3 has 15 amino acids. V shed 5 bases, J shed 4 bases, and the junction held 7 bases outside the gene matches. The CDR3 loop is CASSARDRESDTQYF. In DNA form, the CDR3 reads TGTGCCAGCAGTGCACGGGACAGGGAGTCAGATACGCAGTATTTT.

This sequence joins TRBV2 and TRBJ2-1; TRBD2 might be the D (5 bases). V was trimmed by 0 bases and J by 4 bases, leaving 16 bases between them. Per the germline V gene, CDR1 is SNHLY and CDR2 is FYNNEI. This CDR3 contains 17 residues. The CDR3 reads CASSEAWSGRVYNEQFF. The CDR3 region has the DNA TGTGCCAGCAGTGAAGCCTGGAGCGGCCGAGTTTACAATGAGCAGTTCTTC. Filled out from reference TRBV2 and TRBJ2-1, the complete variable domain reads EPEVTQTPSHQVTQMGQEVILRCVPISNHLYFYWYRQILGQKVEFLVSFYNNEISEKSEIFDDQFSVERPDGSNFTLKIRSTKLEDSAMYFCASSEAWSGRVYNEQFFGPGTRLTVL.

The chain combines TRBV9 with TRBJ2-1, with D perhaps matching TRBD2 (5 bases). Germline V lookup: CDR1 SGDLS, CDR2 YYNGEE. V lost 4 bases and J 2 bases, leaving 7 bases between the germline ends. This CDR3 region has 13 residues. CDR3 coding DNA: TGTGCCAGCAGCCTCGGGGCCTACAATGAGCAGTTCTTC. Its protein product is CASSLGAYNEQFF.

This chain uses TRBV7-2 with TRBJ1-5; possible D gene TRBD1, 6 bases. V lost 4 bases and J lost 2, with 6 bases in between. CDR1 and CDR2 (germline): SGHTA, FQGNSA. This CDR3 spans 13 amino acids. The CDR3 nucleotides are TGTGCCAGCAGCTACAGGGGCAATCAGCCCCAGCATTTT. It encodes CASSYRGNQPQHF.

The chain couples TRBV9 to TRBJ2-7; TRBD2 might be the D (6 bases). CDR1 SGDLS and CDR2 YYNGEE come from the germline V gene. V lost 3 bases and J 2 bases, leaving 12 bases between the germline ends. The CDR3 consists of 14 residues. For the CDR3, the DNA is TGTGCCAGCAGCGGGTCCGGGAGCACCTACGAGCAGTACTTC. Its protein is CASSGSGSTYEQYF.

This clone was detected only once. The genes are TRBV10-3 and TRBJ1-2, with D possibly matching TRBD1 (5 bases). Looked up from germline, CDR1 is ENHRY and CDR2 is SYGVKD. Trimming stripped 10 bases from V and 3 bases from J, with 15 bases between. The CDR3 consists of 13 residues. This CDR3 is CATLARGDYGYTF. CDR3 bases: TGTGCCACCCTGGCCCGGGGGGACTATGGCTACACCTTC.

This chain links TRBV6-1 with TRBJ2-7, with D possibly matching TRBD2 (5 bases). The germline CDR1 and CDR2 sequences are MNHNS and SASEGT. The CDR3 covers 16 residues. The V and J ends lost 2 bases and 3 bases respectively, with 17 bases between them. CDR3 sequence: CASSELTGRKDYEQYF. For the CDR3, the DNA is TGTGCCAGCAGTGAATTAACGGGGAGAAAAGACTACGAGCAGTACTTC.

The V call is TRBV28, the J call TRBJ1-5; the D gene is possibly TRBD1 (5 bases). V gave up 8 bases and J gave up 4 bases, with 15 bases separating them. From germline, CDR1 is MDHEN and CDR2 SYDVKM. The CDR3 consists of 14 residues. The CDR3, as DNA: TGTGCCAGCCTTACATTGACAGCTAATCAGCCCCAGCATTTT. This gives the protein CASLTLTANQPQHF.

The chain couples TRBV5-8 to TRBJ2-1; weak D call: TRBD2 (6 bases). The CDR3 runs to 12 residues. With 4 bases removed from V and 9 bases from J, the gap between germline ends came to 11 bases. Germline CDR1 is SGHTS and CDR2 is YDEGEE. Here the CDR3 reads CASSPGAGEQFF. CDR3 sequence (DNA): TGTGCCAGCAGCCCTGGAGCGGGTGAGCAGTTCTTC. The full variable domain, rest sourced from reference TRBV5-8 and TRBJ2-1, is EAGVTQSPTHLIKTRGQQATLRCSPISGHTSVYWYQQALGLGLQFLLWYDEGEERNRGNFPPRFSGRQFPNYSSELNVNALELEDSALYLCASSPGAGEQFFGPGTRLTVL.

The CDR3 is CASSWRGTYNEQFF. Here the CDR3 DNA reads TGTGCCAGCAGTTGGCGGGGCACTTACAATGAGCAGTTCTTC. This rearrangement joins TRBV27 to TRBJ2-1; a weak D match, TRBD2 (6 bases). The germline V and J ends were trimmed by 4 bases and 4 bases, with 11 bases remaining between them. The CDR3 covers 14 residues. Germline assignment: CDR1 MNHEY and CDR2 SMNVEV (reference sequence).

CDR3 protein: CASRDGTSIRDTQYF. The CDR3 DNA reads as TGTGCCAGCCGCGACGGGACTAGTATTCGAGATACGCAGTATTTT. The chain combines TRBV21-1 with TRBJ2-3; the tabulated D call, TRBD2, remains unverified against the DNA. TRBV21-1 is described as a pseudogene. CDR3 length: 15 amino acids.